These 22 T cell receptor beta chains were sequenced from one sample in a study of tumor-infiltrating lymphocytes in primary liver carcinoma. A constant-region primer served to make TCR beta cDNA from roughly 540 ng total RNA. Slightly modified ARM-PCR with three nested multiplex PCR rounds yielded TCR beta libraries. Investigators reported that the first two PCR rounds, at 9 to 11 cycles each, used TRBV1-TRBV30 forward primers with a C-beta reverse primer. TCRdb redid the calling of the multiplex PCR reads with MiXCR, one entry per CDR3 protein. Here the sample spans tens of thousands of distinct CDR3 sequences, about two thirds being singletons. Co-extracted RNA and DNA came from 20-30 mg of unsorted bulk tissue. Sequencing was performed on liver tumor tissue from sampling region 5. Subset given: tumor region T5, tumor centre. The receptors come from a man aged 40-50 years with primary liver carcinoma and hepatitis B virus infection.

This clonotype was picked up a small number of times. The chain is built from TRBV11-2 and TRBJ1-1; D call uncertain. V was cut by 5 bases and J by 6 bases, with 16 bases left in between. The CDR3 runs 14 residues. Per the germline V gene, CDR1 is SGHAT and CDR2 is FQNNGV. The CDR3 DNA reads TGTGCCAGCAGCACCCATCCCGGGTATGCTGAAGCTTTCTTT. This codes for CASSTHPGYAEAFF.

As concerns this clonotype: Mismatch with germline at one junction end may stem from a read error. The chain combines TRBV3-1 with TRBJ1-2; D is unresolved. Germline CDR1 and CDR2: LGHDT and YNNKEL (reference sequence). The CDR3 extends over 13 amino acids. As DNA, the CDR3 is TGTTCCAGCAGCCAGAGAGCTAACTATGGCTACACCTTC. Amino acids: CSSSQRANYGYTF.

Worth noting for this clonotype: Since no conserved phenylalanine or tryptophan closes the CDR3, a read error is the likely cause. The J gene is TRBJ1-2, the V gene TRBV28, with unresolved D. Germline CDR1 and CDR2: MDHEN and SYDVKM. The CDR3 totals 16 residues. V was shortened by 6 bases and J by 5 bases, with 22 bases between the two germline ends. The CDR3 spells CASRINTSLTRYGYTL. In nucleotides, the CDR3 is TGTGCCAGCAGGATCAACACAAGTTTGACTAGATATGGCTACACCCTC.

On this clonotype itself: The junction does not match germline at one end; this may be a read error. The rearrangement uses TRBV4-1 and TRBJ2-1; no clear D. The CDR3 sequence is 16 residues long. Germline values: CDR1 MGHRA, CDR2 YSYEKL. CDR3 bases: TGCACCAGCAGCCAATCCGGAACTAACGGTGACAATGAGCAGTTCTTC. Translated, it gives CTSSQSGTNGDNEQFF.

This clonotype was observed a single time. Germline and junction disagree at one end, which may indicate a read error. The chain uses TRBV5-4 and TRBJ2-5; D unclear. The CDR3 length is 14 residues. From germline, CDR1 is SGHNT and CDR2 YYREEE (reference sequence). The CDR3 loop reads CTSSLSVSLETQCF. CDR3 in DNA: TGTACCAGCAGCTTGAGTGTCAGTTTGGAGACCCAGTGCTTC.

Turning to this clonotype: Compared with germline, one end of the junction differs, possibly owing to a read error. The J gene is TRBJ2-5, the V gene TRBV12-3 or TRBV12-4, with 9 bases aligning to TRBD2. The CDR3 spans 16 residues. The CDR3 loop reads CASSSNSGRAGETRYF. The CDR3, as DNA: TGTGCCAGCAGCTCGAATAGCGGGAGAGCGGGTGAGACCCGGTACTTC.

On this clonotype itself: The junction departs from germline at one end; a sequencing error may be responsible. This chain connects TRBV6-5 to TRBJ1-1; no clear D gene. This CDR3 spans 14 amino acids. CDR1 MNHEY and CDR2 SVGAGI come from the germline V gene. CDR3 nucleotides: TGTGCCAGCAGTTACAGAGGAGTGAACACAGAAGCTTTCTTT. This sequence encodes CASSYRGVNTEAFF.

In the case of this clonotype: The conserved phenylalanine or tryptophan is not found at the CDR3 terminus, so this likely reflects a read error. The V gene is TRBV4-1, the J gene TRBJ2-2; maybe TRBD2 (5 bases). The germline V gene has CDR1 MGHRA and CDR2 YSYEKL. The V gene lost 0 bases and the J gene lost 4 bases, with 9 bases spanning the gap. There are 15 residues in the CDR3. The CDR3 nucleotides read TGCGCCAGCAGCCAAGAACATGGGAGCACCGGGGAGCTGTTTATT. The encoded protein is CASSQEHGSTGELFI.

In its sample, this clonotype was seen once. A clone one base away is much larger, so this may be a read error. The CDR3 DNA is TGTGCCAGCAGCCCGCGGACAGGGGGGGACAATGAGCGGTTCTTC. Translating it yields CASSPRTGGDNERFF. The chain has TRBV4-2 and TRBJ2-1; TRBD1 matches at 10 bases. This CDR3 contains 15 residues. Germline V gives CDR1 LGHNA, CDR2 YNFKEQ.

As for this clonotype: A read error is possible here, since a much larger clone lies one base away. CDR3 residues: CASSLGPQDFF. Written as DNA, the CDR3 is TGTGCCAGCAGTTTGGGACCTCAAGATTTCTTT. The chain recombines TRBV28 with TRBJ1-1; D perhaps matches TRBD1 (5 bases). Trimming removed 3 bases from V and 13 bases from J, with 12 bases in between. Germline V lookup: CDR1 MDHEN, CDR2 SYDVKM. The CDR3 consists of 11 residues. Full variable domain (rest looked up from reference TRBV28 and TRBJ1-1): DVKVTQSSRYLVKRTGEKVFLECVQDMDHENMFWYRQDPGLGLRLIYFSYDVKMKEKGDIPEGYSVSREKKERFSLILESASTNQTSMYLCASSLGPQDFFGQGTRLTVV.

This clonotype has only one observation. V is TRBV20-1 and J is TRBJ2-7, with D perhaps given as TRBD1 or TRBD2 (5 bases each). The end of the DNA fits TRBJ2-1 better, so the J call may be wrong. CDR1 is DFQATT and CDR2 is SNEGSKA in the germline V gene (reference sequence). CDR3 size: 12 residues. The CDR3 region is CSARGDGSEQFF. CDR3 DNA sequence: TGCAGTGCTAGAGGGGACGGGTCCGAGCAGTTCTTC.

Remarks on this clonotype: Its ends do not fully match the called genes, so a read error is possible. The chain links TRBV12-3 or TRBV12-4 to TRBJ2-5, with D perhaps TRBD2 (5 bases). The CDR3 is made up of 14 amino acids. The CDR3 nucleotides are TGTGCCAACAGTTTAGGGCAGACTAAAGAGACCCAGTACTTC. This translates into CANSLGQTKETQYF.

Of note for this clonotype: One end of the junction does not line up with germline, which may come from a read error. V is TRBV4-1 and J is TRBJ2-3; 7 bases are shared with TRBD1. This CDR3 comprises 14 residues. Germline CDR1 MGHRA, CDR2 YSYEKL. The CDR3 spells CASSRRQGPDTQFF. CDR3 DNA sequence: TGCGCCAGCAGCCGGCGACAGGGCCCAGATACGCAGTTTTTT.

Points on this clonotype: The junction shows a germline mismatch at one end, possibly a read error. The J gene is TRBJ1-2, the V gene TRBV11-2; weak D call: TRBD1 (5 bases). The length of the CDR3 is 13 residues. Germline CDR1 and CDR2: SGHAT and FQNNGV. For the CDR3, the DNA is TGTGCCAGCAGGTTAGAGGGGAACTATGTCTACATCTTC. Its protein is CASRLEGNYVYIF.

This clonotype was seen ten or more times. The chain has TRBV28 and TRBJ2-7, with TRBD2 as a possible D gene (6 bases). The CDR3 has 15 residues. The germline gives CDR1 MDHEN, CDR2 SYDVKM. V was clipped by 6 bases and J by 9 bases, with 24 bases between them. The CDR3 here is CASSRIGGVESGQYF. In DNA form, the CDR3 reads TGTGCCAGCAGCCGTATAGGAGGGGTTGAATCAGGGCAGTACTTC.

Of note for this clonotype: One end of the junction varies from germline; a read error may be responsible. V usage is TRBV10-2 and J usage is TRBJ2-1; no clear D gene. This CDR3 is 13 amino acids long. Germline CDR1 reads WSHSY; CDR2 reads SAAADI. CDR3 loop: CGSSDGNSNEQFF. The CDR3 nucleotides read TGCGGCAGCAGTGACGGCAATAGTAATGAGCAGTTCTTC.

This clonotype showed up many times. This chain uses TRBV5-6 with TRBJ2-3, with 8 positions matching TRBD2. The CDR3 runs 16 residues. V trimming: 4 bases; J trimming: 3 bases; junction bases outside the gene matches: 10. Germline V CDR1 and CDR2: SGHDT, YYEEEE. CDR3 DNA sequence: TGTGCCAGCAGCGCCCCACTAGCGGTTGAGACAGATACGCAGTATTTT. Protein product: CASSAPLAVETDTQYF.

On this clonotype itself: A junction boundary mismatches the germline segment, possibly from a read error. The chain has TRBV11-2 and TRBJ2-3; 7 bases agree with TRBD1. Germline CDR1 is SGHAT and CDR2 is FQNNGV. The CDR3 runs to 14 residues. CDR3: CVSSFGRGTDTQYF. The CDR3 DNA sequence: TGCGTCAGCAGCTTCGGCAGGGGGACAGATACGCAGTATTTT.

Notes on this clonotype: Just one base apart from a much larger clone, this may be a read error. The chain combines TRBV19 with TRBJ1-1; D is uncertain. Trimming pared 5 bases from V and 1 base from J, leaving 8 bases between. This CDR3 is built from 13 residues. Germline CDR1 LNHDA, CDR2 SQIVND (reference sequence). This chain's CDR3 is CASSALQNTEAFF. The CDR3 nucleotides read TGTGCCAGTAGTGCCCTACAGAACACTGAAGCTTTCTTT. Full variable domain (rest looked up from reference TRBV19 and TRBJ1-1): DGGITQSPKYLFRKEGQNVTLSCEQNLNHDAMYWYRQDPGQGLRLIYYSQIVNDFQKGDIAEGYSVSREKKESFPLTVTSAQKNPTAFYLCASSALQNTEAFFGQGTRLTVV.

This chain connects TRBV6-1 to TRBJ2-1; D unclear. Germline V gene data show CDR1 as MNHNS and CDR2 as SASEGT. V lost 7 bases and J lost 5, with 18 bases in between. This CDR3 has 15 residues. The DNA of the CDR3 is TGTGCCAGCATTGCACTAACGGGCCCGCACAATGAGCAGTTCTTC. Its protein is CASIALTGPHNEQFF.

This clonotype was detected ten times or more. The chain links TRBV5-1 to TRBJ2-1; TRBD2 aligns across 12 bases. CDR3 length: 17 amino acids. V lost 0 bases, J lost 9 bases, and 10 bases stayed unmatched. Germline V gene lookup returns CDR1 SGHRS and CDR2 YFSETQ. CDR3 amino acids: CASSLVGLAGSGGEQFF. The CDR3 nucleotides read TGCGCCAGCAGCTTGGTAGGACTAGCGGGATCCGGGGGTGAGCAGTTCTTC.

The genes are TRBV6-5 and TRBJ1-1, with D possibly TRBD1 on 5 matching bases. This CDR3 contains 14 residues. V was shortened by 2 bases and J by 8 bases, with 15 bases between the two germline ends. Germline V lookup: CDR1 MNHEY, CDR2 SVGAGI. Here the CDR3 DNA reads TGTGCCAGCAGTTACGGGGGTAGTAACTCAGAAGCTTTCTTT. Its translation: CASSYGGSNSEAFF.